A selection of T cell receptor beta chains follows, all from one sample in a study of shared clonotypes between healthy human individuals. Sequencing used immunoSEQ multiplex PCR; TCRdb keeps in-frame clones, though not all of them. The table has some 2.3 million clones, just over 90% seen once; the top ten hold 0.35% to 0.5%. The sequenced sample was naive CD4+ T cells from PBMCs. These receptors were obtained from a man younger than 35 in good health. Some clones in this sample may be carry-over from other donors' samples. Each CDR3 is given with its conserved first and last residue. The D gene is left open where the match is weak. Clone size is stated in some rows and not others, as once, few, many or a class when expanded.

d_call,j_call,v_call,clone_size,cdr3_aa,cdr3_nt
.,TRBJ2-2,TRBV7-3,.,CASSDSGTINTGELFF,TGTGCCAGCAGCGATTCCGGGACCATCAACACCGGGGAGCTGTTTTTT
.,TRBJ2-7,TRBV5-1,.,CASSRTSSNEQYF,TGCGCCAGCAGCCGAACTAGTTCCAACGAGCAGTACTTC
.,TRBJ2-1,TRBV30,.,CAWSSAGGPRNNEQFF,TGTGCCTGGAGTTCTGCGGGTGGGCCGAGGAACAATGAGCAGTTCTTC
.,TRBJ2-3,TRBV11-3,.,CASSFTGAGDTQYF,TGTGCCAGCAGCTTTACGGGGGCGGGAGATACGCAGTATTTT
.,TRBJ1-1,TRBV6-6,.,CASRLRDMAFF,TGTGCCAGCAGACTCCGGGACATGGCTTTCTTT
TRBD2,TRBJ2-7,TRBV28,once,CASSLSGLAGNAYEQYF,TGTGCCAGCAGTTTATCAGGGCTAGCGGGAAACGCTTACGAGCAGTACTTC
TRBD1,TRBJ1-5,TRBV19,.,CASSRPGQGYQPQHF,TGTGCCAGTAGCCGTCCGGGACAGGGTTATCAGCCCCAGCATTTT
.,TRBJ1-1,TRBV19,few,CASSISGRGATEAFF,TGTGCCAGTAGTATCTCGGGGAGGGGAGCCACTGAAGCTTTCTTT
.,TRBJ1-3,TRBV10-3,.,CAISESKAGNTIYF,TGTGCCATCAGTGAGTCAAAGGCTGGAAACACCATATATTTT
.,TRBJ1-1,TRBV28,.,CAFKTAPMNTEAFF,TGTGCCTTCAAGACAGCTCCTATGAACACTGAAGCTTTCTTT
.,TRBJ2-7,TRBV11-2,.,CASSYAYEQYF,TGTGCCAGCAGCTACGCATACGAGCAGTACTTC
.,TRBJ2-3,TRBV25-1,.,CASVPRRGLKGGTDTQYF,TGTGCCAGCGTCCCCAGGCGGGGACTCAAAGGGGGGACAGATACGCAGTATTTT
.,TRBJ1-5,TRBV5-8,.,CASSLWAGNQPQHF,TGTGCCAGCAGCTTGTGGGCAGGGAATCAGCCCCAGCATTTT
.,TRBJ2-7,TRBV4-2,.,CASSQRSRDIYEQYF,TGTGCCAGCAGCCAAAGATCCCGGGACATCTACGAGCAGTACTTC
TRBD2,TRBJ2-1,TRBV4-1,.,CASSRPGTSEYNEQFF,TGCGCCAGCAGCCGGCCCGGGACTAGCGAGTACAATGAGCAGTTCTTC
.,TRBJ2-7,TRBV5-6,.,CASSRTHYEQYF,TGTGCCAGCAGCCGGACACACTACGAGCAGTACTTC
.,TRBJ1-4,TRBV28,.,CASSLVGGWEKLFF,TGTGCCAGCAGCTTGGTAGGGGGGTGGGAAAAACTGTTTTTT
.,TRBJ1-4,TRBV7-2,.,CASSETSNEKLFF,TGTGCCAGCAGCGAGACTTCTAATGAAAAACTGTTTTTT
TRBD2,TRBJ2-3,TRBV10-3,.,CAITRRETDTQYF,TGTGCCATCACTCGGCGGGAGACAGATACGCAGTATTTT
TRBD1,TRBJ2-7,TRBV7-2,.,CASSSGTGGSYEQYF,TGTGCCAGCAGCTCTGGGACAGGGGGATCCTACGAGCAGTACTTC
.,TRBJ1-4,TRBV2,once,CASSEARSGTNEKLFF,TGTGCCAGCAGTGAAGCGAGGTCAGGGACTAATGAAAAACTGTTTTTT
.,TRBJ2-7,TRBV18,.,CASSPPSLSYEQYF,TGTGCCAGCTCACCACCGTCTCTAAGCTACGAGCAGTACTTC